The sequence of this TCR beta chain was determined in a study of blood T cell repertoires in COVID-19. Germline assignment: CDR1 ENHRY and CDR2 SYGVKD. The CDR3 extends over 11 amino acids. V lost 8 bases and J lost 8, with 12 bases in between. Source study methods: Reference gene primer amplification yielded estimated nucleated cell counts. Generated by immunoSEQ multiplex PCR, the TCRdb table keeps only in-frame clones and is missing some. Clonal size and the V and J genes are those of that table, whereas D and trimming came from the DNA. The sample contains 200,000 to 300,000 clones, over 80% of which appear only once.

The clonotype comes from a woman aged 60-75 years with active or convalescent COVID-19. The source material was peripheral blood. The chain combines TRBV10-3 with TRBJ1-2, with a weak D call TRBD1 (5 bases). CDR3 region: CAIGPPGGYTF. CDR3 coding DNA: TGTGCCATCGGGCCCCCAGGGGGCTACACCTTC.